The 10 T cell receptor beta chains in this list originate from one sample, sequenced in a study of beta chain features in type 1 diabetes. The isolated RNA, all of it, was reverse transcribed, so expressed TCRB transcripts were what got sequenced. Data came from immunoSEQ multiplex PCR; TCRdb stores just in-frame clones and leaves some out. The table has hundreds of thousands of clones, about 16% seen once. The source material was naive CD4+ T cells from blood. These receptors originate from a young man in good health.

This chain links TRBV7-9 with TRBJ2-7; D possibly corresponds to TRBD2 (6 bases). CDR1 is SEHNR and CDR2 is FQNEAQ in the germline V gene (reference sequence). Deletions cut 5 bases from V and 3 bases from J, with 14 bases between. This CDR3 is 14 amino acids long. The CDR3 region has the DNA TGTGCCAGCAGCCTGTCCGGGACTTTCTACGAGCAGTACTTC. It yields the protein CASSLSGTFYEQYF.

The gene calls are TRBV29-1 and TRBJ2-2; TRBD2 matches at 9 bases. Germline trimming cut 7 bases from V and 6 bases from J; bases unmatched to any gene: 3. The germline gives CDR1 SQVTM, CDR2 ANQGSEA. This CDR3 comprises 12 residues. In DNA form, the CDR3 reads TGCAGCGCTGCGGGAGGGGCCGGGGAGCTGTTTTTT. Its translation is CSAAGGAGELFF.

This clone occurred a few times. The rearrangement joins TRBV4-3 to TRBJ1-2; D gene ambiguous. CDR1 and CDR2 from the germline V gene are LGHNA and YSLEER. V lost 0 bases to trimming and J lost 8 bases, with 13 bases between them. The CDR3 totals 14 residues. This CDR3 reads CASSQENRWRGYTF. The CDR3 nucleotides read TGCGCCAGCAGCCAAGAGAACAGATGGAGAGGCTACACCTTC.

The chain joins TRBV7-2 to TRBJ2-2, with D possibly TRBD2 on 6 matching bases. The CDR3 has 14 residues. V dropped 4 bases and J dropped 4 bases, with 10 bases sitting between them. In germline, CDR1 is SGHTA, CDR2 FQGNSA. The CDR3 here is CASSSNSGTGELFF. CDR3 DNA sequence: TGTGCCAGCAGCTCCAATAGCGGCACCGGGGAGCTGTTTTTT.

This clone was counted only a few times. The chain is built from TRBV9 and TRBJ2-3, with TRBD1 as a possible D gene (6 bases). Looked up from germline, CDR1 is SGDLS and CDR2 is YYNGEE. The germline V and J ends were trimmed by 1 base and 1 base, with 19 bases remaining between them. The CDR3 totals 18 residues. DNA for the CDR3: TGTGCCAGCAGCGTAACAGTGGGAAGGGACAAGCGCACAGATACGCAGTATTTT. This translates into CASSVTVGRDKRTDTQYF.

The CDR3, as DNA: TGTGCCAGCAGCTTAGCAACCGGGCCGAACACTGAAGCTTTCTTT. Residues: CASSLATGPNTEAFF. This chain connects TRBV7-2 to TRBJ1-1; D unclear. V was clipped by 0 bases and J by 1 base, with 9 bases between them. The germline V gene has CDR1 SGHTA and CDR2 FQGNSA. The CDR3 runs 15 residues.

The V and J genes are TRBV30 and TRBJ2-5; TRBD2 might be the D (5 bases). CDR1 and CDR2 (germline): GTSNPN, SVGIG (reference sequence). Trimming pared 3 bases from V and 6 bases from J, leaving 8 bases between. The CDR3 sequence is 11 residues long. DNA for the CDR3: TGTGCCTGGAGCGGGATGAAGACCCAGTACTTC. It yields the protein CAWSGMKTQYF.

This clone was observed a few times. The CDR3 DNA sequence: TGTGCCAGCACCACTCGAGGGGCGGGGAAAAGCACAGATACGCAGTATTTT. Amino acid sequence: CASTTRGAGKSTDTQYF. V is TRBV7-2 and J is TRBJ2-3, with D possibly matching TRBD2 (6 bases). The V gene's germline CDR1 is SGHTA and CDR2 FQGNSA. The CDR3 covers 17 residues. V shed 7 bases and J shed 0 bases, with 20 bases lying between them.

The chain links TRBV10-3 to TRBJ1-4; TRBD1 matches at 9 bases. This CDR3 has 19 amino acids. CDR1 ENHRY and CDR2 SYGVKD come from the germline V gene. J was trimmed by 1 base and V by 2 bases; bases with no gene match: 11. The CDR3 is CAISENRDRVRETNEKLFF. CDR3 DNA sequence: TGTGCCATCAGTGAGAACCGGGACAGGGTGCGCGAAACTAATGAAAAACTGTTTTTT.

This chain links TRBV7-2 with TRBJ2-1, with TRBD2 matching over 11 bases. Germline lookup yields CDR1 SGHTA and CDR2 FQGNSA. The V gene end was trimmed by 1 base and the J gene end by 1 base; junction bases not matched to a gene: 9. The CDR3 is 19 amino acids. CDR3 region: CASSLGLLAGGTSYNEQFF. CDR3 sequence (DNA): TGTGCCAGCAGCTTAGGACTCCTAGCGGGAGGAACGTCCTACAATGAGCAGTTCTTC.